Listed below are T cell receptor beta chains from one sample, sequenced in a study of identifying expanded T cells in peripheral blood. Produced via immunoSEQ multiplex PCR; TCRdb's table is partial and in-frame only. In the table there are under 100,000 clones, 85% to 90% of which are singletons. Sequencing used blood. The source is a person between 18 and 75 years old in good health. Both conserved end residues are trimmed from each CDR3. The D gene is left open where the match is weak. Only some rows state a clone size, as once, few, many or a class for expanded clones.

v_call clone_size d_call cdr3_aa
TRBV19 NA NA ASSIMRGNEQF
TRBV2 NA NA ASSESQIGYT
TRBV19 few NA ASSGSLNQPQH
TRBV4-2 NA TRBD2 ASSPRGLAGGLNTGELF
TRBV14 NA NA ASSPFTGTRYGYT
TRBV10-1 NA NA ASSESIGGNTIY
TRBV7-2 NA NA ASSLVWGAHGGTEAF
TRBV29-1 NA TRBD2 SVDVLAGLGDTQY
TRBV6-1 NA TRBD1 ASSARQGASTEAF
TRBV14 NA NA ASSRTFDGYT
TRBV9 NA NA ASSVALGISDTQY
TRBV7-3 NA NA ASSSGGGASRYGYT
TRBV23-1 NA TRBD1 ASTRGGLNTEAF
TRBV11-1 NA NA ASSLVGSSGEQY
TRBV19 few NA ASSRGEGHYGYT
TRBV12-5 NA TRBD1 ASGSSTRDRDLNGYT